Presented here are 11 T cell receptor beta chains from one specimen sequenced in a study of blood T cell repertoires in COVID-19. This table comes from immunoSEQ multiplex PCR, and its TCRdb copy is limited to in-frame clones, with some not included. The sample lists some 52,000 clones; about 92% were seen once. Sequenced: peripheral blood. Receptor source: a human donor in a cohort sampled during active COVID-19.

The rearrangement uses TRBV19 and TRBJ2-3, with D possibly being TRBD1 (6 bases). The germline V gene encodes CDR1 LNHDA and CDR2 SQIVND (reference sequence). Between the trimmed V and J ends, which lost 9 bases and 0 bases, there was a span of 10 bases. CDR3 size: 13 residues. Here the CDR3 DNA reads TGTGCCAGCCAACAGGGCAGCACAGATACGCAGTATTTT. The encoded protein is CASQQGSTDTQYF.

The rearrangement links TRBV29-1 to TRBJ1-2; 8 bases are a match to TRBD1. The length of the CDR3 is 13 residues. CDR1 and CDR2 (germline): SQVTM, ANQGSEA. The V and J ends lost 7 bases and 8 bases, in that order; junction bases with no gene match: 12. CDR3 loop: CSAPEAGGFGYTF. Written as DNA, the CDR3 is TGCAGCGCACCAGAAGCAGGGGGCTTCGGCTACACCTTC.

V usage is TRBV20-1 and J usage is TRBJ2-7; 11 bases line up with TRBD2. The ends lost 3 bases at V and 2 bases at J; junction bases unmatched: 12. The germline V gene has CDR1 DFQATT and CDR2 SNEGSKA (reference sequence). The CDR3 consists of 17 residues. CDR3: CSASFQPGTSGTYEQYF. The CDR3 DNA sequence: TGCAGTGCTAGTTTCCAACCAGGGACTAGCGGTACCTACGAGCAGTACTTC.

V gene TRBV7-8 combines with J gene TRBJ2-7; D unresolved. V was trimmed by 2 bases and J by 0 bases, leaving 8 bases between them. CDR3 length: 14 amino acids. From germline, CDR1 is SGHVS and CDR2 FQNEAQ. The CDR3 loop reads CASSLTWSSYEQYF. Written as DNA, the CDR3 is TGTGCCAGCAGCTTAACTTGGAGCTCCTACGAGCAGTACTTC.

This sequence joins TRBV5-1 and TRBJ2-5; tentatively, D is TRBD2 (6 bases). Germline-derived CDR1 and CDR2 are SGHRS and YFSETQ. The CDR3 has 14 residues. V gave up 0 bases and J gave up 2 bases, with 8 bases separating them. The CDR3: CASSLAGSQETQYF. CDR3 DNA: TGCGCCAGCAGCTTGGCCGGGAGTCAAGAGACCCAGTACTTC.

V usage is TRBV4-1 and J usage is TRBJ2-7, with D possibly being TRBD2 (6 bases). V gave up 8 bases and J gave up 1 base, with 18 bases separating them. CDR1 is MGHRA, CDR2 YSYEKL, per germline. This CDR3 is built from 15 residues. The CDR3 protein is CASRSGRDGSYEQYF. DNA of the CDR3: TGCGCCAGCCGTTCAGGGCGGGACGGTTCCTACGAGCAGTACTTC.

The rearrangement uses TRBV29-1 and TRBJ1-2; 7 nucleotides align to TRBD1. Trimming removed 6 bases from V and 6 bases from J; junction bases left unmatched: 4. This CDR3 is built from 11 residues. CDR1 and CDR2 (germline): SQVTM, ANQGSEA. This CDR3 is CSVTGYDGYTF. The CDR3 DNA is TGCAGCGTGACAGGGTATGATGGCTACACCTTC.

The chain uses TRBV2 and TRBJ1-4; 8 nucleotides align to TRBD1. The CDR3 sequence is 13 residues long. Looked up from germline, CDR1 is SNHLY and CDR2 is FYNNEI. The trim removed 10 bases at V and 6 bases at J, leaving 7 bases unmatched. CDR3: CATAGQGDEKLFF. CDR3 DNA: TGTGCCACGGCTGGACAGGGTGATGAAAAACTGTTTTTT.

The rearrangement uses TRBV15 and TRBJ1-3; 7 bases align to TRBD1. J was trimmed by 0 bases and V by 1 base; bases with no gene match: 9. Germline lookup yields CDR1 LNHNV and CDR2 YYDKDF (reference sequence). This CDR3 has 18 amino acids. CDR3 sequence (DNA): TGTGCCACCAGCAGAGTAGTAGGGACAGTAAACTCTGGAAACACCATATATTTT. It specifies CATSRVVGTVNSGNTIYF. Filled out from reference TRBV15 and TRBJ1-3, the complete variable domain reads DAMVIQNPRYQVTQFGKPVTLSCSQTLNHNVMYWYQQKSSQAPKLLFHYYDKDFNNEADTPDNFQSRRPNTSFCFLDIRSPGLGDTAMYLCATSRVVGTVNSGNTIYFGEGSWLTVV.

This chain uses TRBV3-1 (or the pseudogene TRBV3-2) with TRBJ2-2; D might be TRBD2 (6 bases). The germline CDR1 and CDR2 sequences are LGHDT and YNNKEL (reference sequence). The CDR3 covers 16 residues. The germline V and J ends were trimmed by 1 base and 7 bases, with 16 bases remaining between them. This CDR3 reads CASSQAHAGRGGELFF. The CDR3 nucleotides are TGTGCCAGCAGCCAAGCTCATGCGGGGCGTGGCGGGGAGCTGTTTTTT.

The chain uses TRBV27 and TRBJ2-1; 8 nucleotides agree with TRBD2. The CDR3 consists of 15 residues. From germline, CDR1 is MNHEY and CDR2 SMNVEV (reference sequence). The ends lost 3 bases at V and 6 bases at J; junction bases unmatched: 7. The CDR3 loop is CASSFPGLGRNEQFF. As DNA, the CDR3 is TGTGCCAGCAGTTTTCCGGGACTAGGGCGCAATGAGCAGTTCTTC.